The present T cell receptor (beta chain) was sequenced within a study of post-analysis software for immune sequencing data. Study background: Clinical courses comprised relapsing-remitting, secondary progressive and progressive-relapsing multiple sclerosis.

Study-wide findings and caveats: Batch-mates among the samples co-clustered strongly by F measure. For normalized Chao1 diversity, multiple sclerosis patients scored significantly lower than controls did. Elevated frequency relative to controls characterized four to six TRBV segments in patients, TRBV5-6, TRBV5-1 and TRBV20-1 among them.

Trimming shortened V by 1 base and J by 3 bases, and 13 bases separated the two germline ends. The CDR3 length is 15 residues. Built from TCR beta cDNA, the libraries had unique molecular identifiers in them. Input of about 0.9 to 10 million T cells yielded approximately 500,000 cDNA molecules. TCRdb re-analysed the PCR reads in MiXCR, keeping a single row per CDR3 protein. The sample has approximately 630,000 distinct CDR3 sequences; over 45% are singletons. As regards this clonotype: Its antigen is currently unknown.

The sequencing sample was made of blood. The TCR was taken from a girl aged 2 to 9 with multiple sclerosis. The chain has TRBV12-3 or TRBV12-4 and TRBJ2-7; D unclear. The CDR3: CASSLDSGKGYEQYF. The CDR3 nucleotides read TGTGCCAGCAGTTTAGATTCTGGGAAAGGCTACGAGCAGTACTTC.